The T cell receptor (beta chain) described here comes from a study of regulatory T cells in long-lasting Graves disease. Whole-study findings and limits: The study found TRBV28, TRBJ1-2 and TRBJ2-5 favored in persistent disease. Investigators studied peripheral blood only, not thyroid tissue.

This clonotype has just a few counts. Antigen unknown. The time point: newly diagnosed GD, antithyroid drugs for less than 3 months. The TCR library used RNA extracted from PBMCs. In germline, CDR1 is MNHNS, CDR2 SASEGT. The germline V and J ends were trimmed by 11 bases and 0 bases, with 16 bases remaining between them. This CDR3 contains 14 residues. Construction of TCR beta libraries relied on iRepertoire HTBI primers and on Arm-PCR targeting CDR3 regions. Under the authors' procedure: Identified across the samples were 60 to 70 TRBV segments and roughly 14 TRBJ segments. TCRdb independently ran MiXCR on the multiplex PCR reads; one entry per CDR3 protein. TCRdb, not the authors, supplied the V and J calls. This sample carries a few hundred thousand distinct CDR3 sequences, 16% of them seen once, and the ten largest clones take around 27%. Another study also made use of these data, one on T cells in Graves' hyperthyroidism and ophthalmopathy.

The sample consisted of peripheral blood mononuclear cells (PBMCs), taken at new diagnosis, from a patient treated with antithyroid drugs. This chain links TRBV6-1 with TRBJ2-5; TRBD2 might be the D (5 bases). The source of this sequence is a man in his forties with Graves disease. Here the CDR3 reads CAVAPTGYQETQYF. For the CDR3, the DNA is TGTGCCGTCGCACCTACGGGGTACCAAGAGACCCAGTACTTC.